Listed below are T cell receptor beta chains from one sample, sequenced in a study of radiation and T cells in renal cell carcinoma. Method: immunoSEQ multiplex PCR; TCRdb's copy keeps in-frame clones and lacks some. The repertoire includes 100,000 to 150,000 clones, roughly 85% of them detected once, and 3% sits in the top ten. The material was blood, obtained from a patient whose treatment included radiotherapy and nephrectomy. These receptors were taken from a woman aged 55-70 years with renal cell carcinoma. The CDR3 runs from the conserved cysteine through the conserved F or W. A D gene is named only where the DNA matches it firmly. Clone size is given for some rows only: seen once, a few or many times, or a class if the clone is expanded.

NA	NA	TRBV19	TRBJ2-7	TGTGCCAGTAGTAGACAGCCCCCCTTCGCCTACGAGCAGTACTTC	CASSRQPPFAYEQYF
NA	NA	TRBV27	TRBJ2-3	TGTGCCAGCAGTTTAGATACAGGGTCATCGCAGTATTTT	CASSLDTGSSQYF
NA	NA	TRBV2	TRBJ2-3	TGTGCCAGCAGTTTCGGACACAGCACAGATACGCAGTATTTT	CASSFGHSTDTQYF
TRBD1	NA	TRBV2	TRBJ2-5	TGTGCCAGCAGCCCGACAGGGCCGAAGGAGACCCAGTACTTC	CASSPTGPKETQYF
TRBD1	many	TRBV7-9	TRBJ2-5	TGTGCCAGCAGCTCCCCGACAGGGGGGACAGAGACCCAGTACTTC	CASSSPTGGTETQYF
TRBD1	NA	TRBV4-1	TRBJ1-3	TGCGCCAGCAGCCAAGAGGGGACAGTCCTCTCTGGAAACACCATATATTTT	CASSQEGTVLSGNTIYF
TRBD1	once	TRBV5-1	TRBJ1-3	TGCGCCAGCAGCTTGGAACGACAGGGGGCCGGAAACACCATATATTTT	CASSLERQGAGNTIYF
NA	NA	TRBV7-2	TRBJ2-2	TGTGCCAGCAGCCCGAGCACCGGGGAGCTGTTTTTT	CASSPSTGELFF
TRBD1	NA	TRBV9	TRBJ2-5	TGTGCCAGCAGCCCTACAATCCGGGACAGGGTGGCCCAGTACTTC	CASSPTIRDRVAQYF
TRBD1	NA	TRBV5-4	TRBJ1-1	TGCGCCAGCAGCCCAGGTACAGGGAGGGGGCACACTGAAGCTTTCTTT	CASSPGTGRGHTEAFF
NA	NA	TRBV2	TRBJ1-4	TGTGCCAGCAGTGAAGCCGAGGCGTTCAGCTATGAAAAACTGTTTTTT	CASSEAEAFSYEKLFF
TRBD1	NA	TRBV6-1	TRBJ2-1	TGTGCCAGCAGTGACCGGGGACAGGGGCCTCTCGGGGGGCAGTTCTTC	CASSDRGQGPLGGQFF
NA	NA	TRBV7-9	TRBJ2-1	TGTGCCAGCAGCGAATCCCCCGGGAATGAGCAGTTCTTC	CASSESPGNEQFF
TRBD1	NA	TRBV27	TRBJ1-2	TGTGCCAGCAGTTTTACAGGGGGATTTGGTGGCTACACCTTC	CASSFTGGFGGYTF
TRBD1	NA	TRBV7-9	TRBJ1-4	TGTGCCAGCACCAAACAGGGGGCGGACGAAAAACTGTTTTTT	CASTKQGADEKLFF
NA	once	TRBV10-3	TRBJ1-3	TGTGCCATCAGCGATGGGACATCTGGAAACACCATATATTTT	CAISDGTSGNTIYF
NA	NA	TRBV7-2	TRBJ2-1	TGTGCGTCAAGCCGGGACCGATTATATGAGCAGTTCTTC	CASSRDRLYEQFF
TRBD1	NA	TRBV28	TRBJ2-6	TGTGCCAGCAGTTTCCCAAGGACAGGCTCTGGGGCCAACGTCCTGACTTTC	CASSFPRTGSGANVLTF
NA	NA	TRBV11-2	TRBJ2-6	TGTGCCAGCAGTTGGTCCTCTGGGGCCAACGTCCTGACTTTC	CASSWSSGANVLTF
NA	NA	TRBV28	TRBJ2-7	TGTGCCAGCAGTTTAGGGTGGAACGAGCAGTACTTC	CASSLGWNEQYF
NA	once	TRBV5-1	TRBJ1-3	TGCGCCAGCAGCTTGGTAGGACGGATTGGAAACACCATATATTTT	CASSLVGRIGNTIYF
TRBD2	NA	TRBV19	TRBJ2-4	TGTGCCAGTAGTATAGATTCGGGGGGAACGGACATTCAGTACTTC	CASSIDSGGTDIQYF
NA	NA	TRBV7-2	TRBJ1-2	TGTGCCAGCAGCCCGAGAGTTGGGGGAAACTATGGCTACACCTTC	CASSPRVGGNYGYTF
TRBD2	NA	TRBV7-2	TRBJ2-3	TGTGCCAGCAGCTTTTGGGCGGGGGGGCCGACAGATACGCAGTATTTT	CASSFWAGGPTDTQYF
NA	NA	TRBV6-1	TRBJ1-1	TGTGCCAGCAGTGGAAGATCCAGACCTGAAGCTTTCTTT	CASSGRSRPEAFF
NA	NA	TRBV4-2	TRBJ2-5	TGTGCCAGCAGCCAATCAGGGGAAGAGACCCAGTACTTC	CASSQSGEETQYF
TRBD1	NA	TRBV27	TRBJ2-5	TGTGCCAGCAGTTTAGTGGGACAGCAAGAGACCCAGTACTTC	CASSLVGQQETQYF
NA	NA	TRBV27	TRBJ1-4	TGTGCCAGCAGTTTGATCGACGGCTTCGAATTGTTTTTT	CASSLIDGFELFF
NA	NA	TRBV7-2	TRBJ2-5	TGTGCCAGCAGCCCCGGGGGTTACCAAGAGACCCAGTACTTC	CASSPGGYQETQYF
NA	few	TRBV4-3	TRBJ2-1	TGCGCCAGCAGCCCCCTCCCCCGAGGGGGCTCCTACAATGAGCAGTTCTTC	CASSPLPRGGSYNEQFF
NA	NA	TRBV5-1	TRBJ1-2	TGCGCCAGCAGCCTGACAGGACCAGGCTCTAACTATGGCTACACCTTC	CASSLTGPGSNYGYTF
NA	NA	TRBV27	TRBJ2-1	TGTGCCAGCAGTCTAGATGGTAGCGAGTACAATGAGCAGTTCTTC	CASSLDGSEYNEQFF
NA	few	TRBV28	TRBJ1-6	TGTGCCAGCAGTTTGAGGGTTCCGACCCTCCACTTT	CASSLRVPTLHF
NA	NA	TRBV7-7	TRBJ1-4	TGTGCTAGCAGCCCCCTGTCTTTATCGGGGGGCCGAAGTGAAAAACTGTTTTTT	CASSPLSLSGGRSEKLFF
NA	NA	TRBV6-6	TRBJ2-7	TGTGCCAGCAGTTACGCCGAGACAGGTAGCTACGAGCAGTACTTC	CASSYAETGSYEQYF
NA	NA	TRBV28	TRBJ2-5	TGTGCCAGAGTACAGGGTCAAGAGACCCAGTACTTC	CARVQGQETQYF
NA	few	TRBV6-1	TRBJ1-2	TGTGCCAGCAGTGGAAACGGGAAGACCTTC	CASSGNGKTF
NA	once	TRBV5-5	TRBJ2-1	TGTGCCAGCAGCGCCCCAGGGGGGGAAAACAATGAGCAGTTCTTC	CASSAPGGENNEQFF
NA	NA	TRBV6-6	TRBJ1-2	TGTGCCAGCAGCCGGGAGCCCTACTATGGCTACACCTTC	CASSREPYYGYTF